Listed below are T cell receptor beta chains from one sample, sequenced in a study of PD-1 blockade in classical Hodgkin lymphoma. Clones were sequenced by immunoSEQ multiplex PCR, and TCRdb holds only the in-frame ones, with some missing. The sample includes roughly 2,900 clones, approximately 78% of them seen just once. This material consisted of CD8+ T cells from blood, taken before the fourth cycle of nivolumab. These receptors came from a human donor with classical Hodgkin lymphoma. Each CDR3 is given with its conserved first and last residue. The D gene is left open where the match is weak. Not every row has a clone size; where given, it reads once, few, many or a size class.

clone size,D gene,V gene,J gene,CDR3 length,CDR3 DNA,CDR3 protein
-,-,TRBV21-1,TRBJ2-7,16,TGTGCCAGCAGCAAAGAAGGGGTCCGGGGGCGAGTCGAGCAGTACTTC,CASSKEGVRGRVEQYF
once,TRBD1,TRBV14,TRBJ2-3,16,TGTGCCAGCAGCCGCCGATGGGACAGGGTCACAGATACGCAGTATTTT,CASSRRWDRVTDTQYF
-,-,TRBV2,TRBJ2-3,12,TGTGCCAGCAGCTCCCAGATTGATACGCAGTATTTT,CASSSQIDTQYF
-,-,TRBV10-3,TRBJ2-5,17,TGTGCCATCAGTGACCCGAACGAGGGGGGATCAGAGGAGACCCAGTACTTC,CAISDPNEGGSEETQYF
-,-,TRBV9,TRBJ2-3,13,TGTGCCAGCAGCGTAGTTAGCGCAGATACGCAGTATTTT,CASSVVSADTQYF
-,-,TRBV4-3,TRBJ1-2,14,TGCGCCAGCAGCCCCTTGGGGAGCTACTATGGCTACACCTTC,CASSPLGSYYGYTF
once,TRBD1,TRBV4-3,TRBJ1-1,18,TGCGCCAGCAGCCAAGAATCCGGGACAGGGCTTACGGACACTGAAGCTTTCTTT,CASSQESGTGLTDTEAFF
-,-,TRBV15,TRBJ2-5,13,TGTGCCACCAGCAGAGATCGATATGAGACCCAGTACTTC,CATSRDRYETQYF
-,-,TRBV6-5,TRBJ1-1,15,TGTGCCAGCAGTTACTCGGCAGGGTTGGACACTGAAGCTTTCTTT,CASSYSAGLDTEAFF
-,TRBD1,TRBV29-1,TRBJ1-3,13,TGCAGCGCCAGGACAGGGTCTGGAAACACCATATATTTT,CSARTGSGNTIYF
-,TRBD1,TRBV29-1,TRBJ1-4,11,TGCAGCGCCACCGGGACAGGGGAACTGTTTTTT,CSATGTGELFF
-,-,TRBV4-1,TRBJ2-7,14,TGCGCCAGCAGCCAAGATGACTTAAGTTACGAGCAGTACTTC,CASSQDDLSYEQYF
-,-,TRBV10-3,TRBJ2-4,14,TGTGCCATGAGCGAGGGACTAGCCAAAAACATTCAGTACTTC,CAMSEGLAKNIQYF
few,TRBD1,TRBV2,TRBJ1-1,14,TGTGCCAGCAGTGAAGGCAGGGGGGCCACTGAAGCTTTCTTT,CASSEGRGATEAFF
large,-,TRBV29-1,TRBJ1-1,12,TGCAGCGCGCAAGAAGGGGGGACTCTAGCTTTCTTT,CSAQEGGTLAFF
-,-,TRBV29-1,TRBJ1-2,11,TGCAGCGGGCAGGAGAACTATGGCTACACCTTC,CSGQENYGYTF
-,-,TRBV5-1,TRBJ2-3,14,TGCGCCAGCACCGGGGAGGTCTTCACAGATACGCAGTATTTT,CASTGEVFTDTQYF
-,-,TRBV18,TRBJ2-7,13,TGTGCCAGCTCACCAGAGGGGTTCTACGAGCAGTACTTC,CASSPEGFYEQYF
-,-,TRBV7-9,TRBJ1-2,11,TGTGCCAGCAGCTCTCTCGGTAGCTACACCTTC,CASSSLGSYTF
-,-,TRBV14,TRBJ2-2,16,TGTGCCAGCAGCCAAGAAGTGGATGGAGGGAACGGGGAGCTGTTTTTT,CASSQEVDGGNGELFF
-,TRBD1,TRBV9,TRBJ1-5,15,TGTGCCAGCAGCTTGACAGGGAATAGCAATCAGCCCCAGCATTTT,CASSLTGNSNQPQHF
-,-,TRBV9,TRBJ2-7,17,TGTGCCAGCAGCGTAGAAGACGGAGGGGGTTCCAGAAACGAGCAGTACTTC,CASSVEDGGGSRNEQYF
-,-,TRBV7-2,TRBJ2-7,13,TGTGCCAGCAGCTTAGGGGGGGCCCACGAGCAGTACTTC,CASSLGGAHEQYF
-,-,TRBV5-4,TRBJ1-6,18,TGTGCCAGCAGCTTGAGGGCAGGGGAAGAGGATTCTGGTTCACCCCTCCACTTT,CASSLRAGEEDSGSPLHF
-,-,TRBV6-5,TRBJ2-7,13,TGTGCCAGCAGTTACTCAGGGACCGCGGAGCAGTACTTC,CASSYSGTAEQYF
-,TRBD2,TRBV4-3,TRBJ2-3,16,TGCGCCAGCAGCCAAGATGGAGCGGGGGACACAGATACGCAGTATTTT,CASSQDGAGDTDTQYF
-,-,TRBV7-6,TRBJ1-1,14,TGTGCCAGCAGCTTAAGCGGACCGTACACTGAAGCTTTCTTT,CASSLSGPYTEAFF